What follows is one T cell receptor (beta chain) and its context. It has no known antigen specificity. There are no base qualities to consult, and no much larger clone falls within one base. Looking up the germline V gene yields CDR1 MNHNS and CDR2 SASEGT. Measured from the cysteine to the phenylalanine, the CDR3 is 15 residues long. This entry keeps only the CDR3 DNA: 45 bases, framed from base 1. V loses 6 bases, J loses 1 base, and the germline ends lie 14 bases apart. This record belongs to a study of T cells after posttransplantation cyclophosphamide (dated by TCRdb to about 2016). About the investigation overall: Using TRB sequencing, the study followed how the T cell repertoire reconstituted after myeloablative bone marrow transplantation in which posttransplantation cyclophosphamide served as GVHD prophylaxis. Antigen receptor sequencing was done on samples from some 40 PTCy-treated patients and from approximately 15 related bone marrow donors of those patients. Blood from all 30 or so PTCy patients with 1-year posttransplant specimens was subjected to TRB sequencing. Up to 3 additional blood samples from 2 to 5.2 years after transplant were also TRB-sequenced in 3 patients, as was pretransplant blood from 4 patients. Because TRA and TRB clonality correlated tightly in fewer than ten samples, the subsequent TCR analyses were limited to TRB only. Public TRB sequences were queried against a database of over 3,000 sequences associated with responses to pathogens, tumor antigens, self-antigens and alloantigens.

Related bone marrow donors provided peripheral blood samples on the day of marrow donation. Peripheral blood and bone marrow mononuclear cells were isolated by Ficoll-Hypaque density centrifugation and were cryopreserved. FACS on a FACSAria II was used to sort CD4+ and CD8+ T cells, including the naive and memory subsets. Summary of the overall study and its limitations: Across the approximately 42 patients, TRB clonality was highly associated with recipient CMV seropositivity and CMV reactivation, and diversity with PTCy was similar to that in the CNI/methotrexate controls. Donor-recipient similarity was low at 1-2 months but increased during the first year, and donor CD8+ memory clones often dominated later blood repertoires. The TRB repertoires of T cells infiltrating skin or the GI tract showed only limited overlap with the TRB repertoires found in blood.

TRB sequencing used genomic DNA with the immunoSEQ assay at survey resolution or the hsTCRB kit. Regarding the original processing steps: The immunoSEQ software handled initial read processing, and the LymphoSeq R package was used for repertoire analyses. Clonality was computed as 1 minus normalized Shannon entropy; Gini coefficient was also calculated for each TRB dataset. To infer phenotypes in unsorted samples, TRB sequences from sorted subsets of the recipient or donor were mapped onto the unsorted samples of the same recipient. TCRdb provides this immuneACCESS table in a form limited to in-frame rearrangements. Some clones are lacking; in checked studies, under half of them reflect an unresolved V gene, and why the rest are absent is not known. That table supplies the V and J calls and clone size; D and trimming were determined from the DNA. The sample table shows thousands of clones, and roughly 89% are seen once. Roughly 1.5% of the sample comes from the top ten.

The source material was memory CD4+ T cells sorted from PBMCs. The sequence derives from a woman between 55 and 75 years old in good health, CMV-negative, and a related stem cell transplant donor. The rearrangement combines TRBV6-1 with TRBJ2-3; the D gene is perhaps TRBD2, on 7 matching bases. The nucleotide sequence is TGTGCCAGCAGCGCCCTAGGGGGGGGCACAGATACGCAGTATTTT. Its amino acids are CASSALGGGTDTQYF.